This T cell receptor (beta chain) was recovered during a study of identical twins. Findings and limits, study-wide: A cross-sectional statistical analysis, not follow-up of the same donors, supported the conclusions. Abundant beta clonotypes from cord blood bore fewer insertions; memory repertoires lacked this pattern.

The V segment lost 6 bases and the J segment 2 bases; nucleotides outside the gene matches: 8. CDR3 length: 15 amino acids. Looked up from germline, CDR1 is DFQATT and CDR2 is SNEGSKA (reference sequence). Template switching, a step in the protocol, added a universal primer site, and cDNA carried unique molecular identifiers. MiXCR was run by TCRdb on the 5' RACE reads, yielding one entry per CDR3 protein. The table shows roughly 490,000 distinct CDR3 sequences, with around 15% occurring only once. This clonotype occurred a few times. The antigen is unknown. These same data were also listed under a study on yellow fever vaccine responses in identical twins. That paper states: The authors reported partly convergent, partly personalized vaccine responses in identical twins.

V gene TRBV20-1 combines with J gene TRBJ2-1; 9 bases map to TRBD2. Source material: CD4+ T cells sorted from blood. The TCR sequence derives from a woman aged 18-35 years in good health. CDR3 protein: CSAEPAGGTYNEQFF. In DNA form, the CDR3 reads TGCAGTGCCGAGCCGGCGGGGGGGACCTACAATGAGCAGTTCTTC.